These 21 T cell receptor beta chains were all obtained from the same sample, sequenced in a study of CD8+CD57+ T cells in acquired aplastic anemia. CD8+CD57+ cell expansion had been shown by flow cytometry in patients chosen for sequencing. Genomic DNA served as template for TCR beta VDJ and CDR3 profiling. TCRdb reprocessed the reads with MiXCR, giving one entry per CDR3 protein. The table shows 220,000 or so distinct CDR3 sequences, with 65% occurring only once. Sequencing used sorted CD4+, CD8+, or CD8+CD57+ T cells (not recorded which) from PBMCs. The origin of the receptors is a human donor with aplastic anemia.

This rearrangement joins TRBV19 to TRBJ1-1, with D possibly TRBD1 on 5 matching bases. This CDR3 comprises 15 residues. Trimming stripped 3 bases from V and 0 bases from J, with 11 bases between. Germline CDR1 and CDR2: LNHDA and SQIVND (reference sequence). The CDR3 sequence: CASSIGGGMNTEAFF. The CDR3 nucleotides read TGTGCCAGTAGTATCGGTGGGGGAATGAACACTGAAGCTTTCTTT.

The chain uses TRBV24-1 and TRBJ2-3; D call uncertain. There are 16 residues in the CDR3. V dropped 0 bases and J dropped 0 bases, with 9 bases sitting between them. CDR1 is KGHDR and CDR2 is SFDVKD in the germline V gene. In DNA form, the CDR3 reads TGTGCCACCAGTGATTTGACCAGCAGCAGCACAGATACGCAGTATTTT. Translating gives CATSDLTSSSTDTQYF.

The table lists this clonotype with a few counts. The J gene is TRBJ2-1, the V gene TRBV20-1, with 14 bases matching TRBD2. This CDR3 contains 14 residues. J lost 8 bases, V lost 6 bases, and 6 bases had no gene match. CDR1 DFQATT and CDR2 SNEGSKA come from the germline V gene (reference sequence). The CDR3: CSAKGLAGDHEQFF. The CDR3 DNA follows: TGCAGTGCAAAGGGACTAGCGGGAGATCATGAGCAGTTCTTC.

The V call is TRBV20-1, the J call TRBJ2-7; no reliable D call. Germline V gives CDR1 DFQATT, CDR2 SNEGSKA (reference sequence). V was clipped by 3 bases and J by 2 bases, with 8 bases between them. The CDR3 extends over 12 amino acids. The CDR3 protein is CSASPMTYEQYF. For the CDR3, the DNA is TGCAGTGCTAGCCCGATGACCTACGAGCAGTACTTC.

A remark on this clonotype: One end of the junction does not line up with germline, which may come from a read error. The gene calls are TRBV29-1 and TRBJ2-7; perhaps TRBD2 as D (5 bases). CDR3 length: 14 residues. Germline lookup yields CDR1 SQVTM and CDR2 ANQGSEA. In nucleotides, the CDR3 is TGTGCCTGGAGTGTTGTAGGGAGCCCCTACGAGCAGTACTTC. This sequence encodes CAWSVVGSPYEQYF.

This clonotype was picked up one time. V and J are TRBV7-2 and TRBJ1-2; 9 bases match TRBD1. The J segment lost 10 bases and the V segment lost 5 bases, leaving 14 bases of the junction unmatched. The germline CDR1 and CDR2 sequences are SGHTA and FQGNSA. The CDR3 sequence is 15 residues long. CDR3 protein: CASSRDRDRAAIYTF. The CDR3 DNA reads TGTGCCAGCAGCCGTGATCGGGACAGGGCTGCGATCTACACCTTC.

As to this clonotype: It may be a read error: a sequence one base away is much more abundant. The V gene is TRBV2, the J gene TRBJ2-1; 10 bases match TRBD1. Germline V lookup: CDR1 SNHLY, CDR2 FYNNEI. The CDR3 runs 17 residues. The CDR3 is CAGSGALGQGAYNEQFF. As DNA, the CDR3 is TGTGCCGGCAGTGGGGCTCTAGGACAGGGGGCCTACAATGAGCAGTTCTTC.

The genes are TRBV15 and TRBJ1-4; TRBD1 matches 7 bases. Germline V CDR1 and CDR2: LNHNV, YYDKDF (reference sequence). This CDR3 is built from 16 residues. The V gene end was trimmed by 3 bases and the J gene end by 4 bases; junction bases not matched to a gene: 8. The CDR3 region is CATSSQRQGLNEKLFF. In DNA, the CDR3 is TGTGCCACCAGCAGTCAGAGACAGGGCCTTAATGAAAAACTGTTTTTT.

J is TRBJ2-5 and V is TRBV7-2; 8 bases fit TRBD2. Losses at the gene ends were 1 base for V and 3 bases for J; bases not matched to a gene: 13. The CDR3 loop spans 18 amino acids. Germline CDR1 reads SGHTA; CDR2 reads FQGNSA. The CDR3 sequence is CASSLERTSWGAEETQYF. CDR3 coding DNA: TGTGCCAGCAGCTTAGAAAGGACTAGCTGGGGCGCTGAAGAGACCCAGTACTTC.

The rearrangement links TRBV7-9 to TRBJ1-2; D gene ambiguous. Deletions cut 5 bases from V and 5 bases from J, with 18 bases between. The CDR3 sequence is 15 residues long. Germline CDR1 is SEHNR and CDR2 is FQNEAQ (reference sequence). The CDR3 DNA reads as TGTGCCAGCAGCGGTAGCCCCCCGAAAATTTATGGCTACACCTTC. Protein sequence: CASSGSPPKIYGYTF.

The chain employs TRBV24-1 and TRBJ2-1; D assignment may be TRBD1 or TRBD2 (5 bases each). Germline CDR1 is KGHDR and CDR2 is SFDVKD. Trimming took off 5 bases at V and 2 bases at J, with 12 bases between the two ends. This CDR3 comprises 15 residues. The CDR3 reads CATSGQGDAYNEQFF. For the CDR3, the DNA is TGTGCCACCAGTGGGCAGGGAGACGCCTACAATGAGCAGTTCTTC.

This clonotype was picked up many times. The CDR3 is CASSLVTSSSTDTQYF. The CDR3 coding sequence is TGTGCCAGCAGCTTAGTAACTAGCTCTAGCACAGATACGCAGTATTTT. The chain employs TRBV7-3 and TRBJ2-3; the D gene is possibly TRBD2 (6 bases). CDR3 length equals 16 residues. V dropped 2 bases and J dropped 0 bases, with 12 bases sitting between them. The germline gives CDR1 SGHTA, CDR2 FQGTGA.

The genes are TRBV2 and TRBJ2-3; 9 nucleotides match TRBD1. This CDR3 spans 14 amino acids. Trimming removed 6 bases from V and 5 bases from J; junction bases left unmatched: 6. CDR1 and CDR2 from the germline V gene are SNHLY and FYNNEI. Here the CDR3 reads CASRAGTGKDTQYF. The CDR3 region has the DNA TGTGCCAGCAGGGCCGGGACAGGGAAAGATACGCAGTATTTT.

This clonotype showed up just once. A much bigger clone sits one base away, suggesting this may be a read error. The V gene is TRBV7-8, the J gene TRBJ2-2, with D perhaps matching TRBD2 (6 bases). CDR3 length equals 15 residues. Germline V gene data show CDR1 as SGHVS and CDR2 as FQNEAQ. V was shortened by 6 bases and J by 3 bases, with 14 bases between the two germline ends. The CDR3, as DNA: TGTGCCAGCAGTCCGGGGGACTTAGACACCGGGGAGCTGTTTTTT. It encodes CASSPGDLDTGELFF.

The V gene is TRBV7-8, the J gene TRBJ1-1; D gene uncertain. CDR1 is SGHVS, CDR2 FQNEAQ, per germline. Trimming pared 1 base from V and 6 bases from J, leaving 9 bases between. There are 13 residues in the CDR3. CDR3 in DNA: TGTGCCAGCAGCTTAGGGGCCTTATCTGAAGCTTTCTTT. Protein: CASSLGALSEAFF.

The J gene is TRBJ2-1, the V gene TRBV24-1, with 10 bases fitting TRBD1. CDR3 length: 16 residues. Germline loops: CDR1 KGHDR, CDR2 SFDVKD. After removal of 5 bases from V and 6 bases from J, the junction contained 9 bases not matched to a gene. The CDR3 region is CATSGVPGQGPNEQFF. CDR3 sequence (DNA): TGTGCCACCAGTGGGGTACCGGGACAGGGGCCCAATGAGCAGTTCTTC.

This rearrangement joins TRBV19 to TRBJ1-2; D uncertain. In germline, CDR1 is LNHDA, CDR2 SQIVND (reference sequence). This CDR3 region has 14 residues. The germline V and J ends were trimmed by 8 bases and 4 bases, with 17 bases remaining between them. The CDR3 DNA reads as TGTGCCAGTGATAAAGGGATGGAAGGCTATGGCTACACCTTC. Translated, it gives CASDKGMEGYGYTF.

DNA of the CDR3: TGTGCCAGCAGCTTAGGTGGAGGGTATAGGGCCGGGGAGCTGTTTTTT. Protein: CASSLGGGYRAGELFF. This sequence joins TRBV7-3 and TRBJ2-2; D may be TRBD2 (6 bases). This CDR3 has 16 residues. The V end was cut by 2 bases, the J end by 6 bases, with 16 bases between. Germline V gene lookup returns CDR1 SGHTA and CDR2 FQGTGA.

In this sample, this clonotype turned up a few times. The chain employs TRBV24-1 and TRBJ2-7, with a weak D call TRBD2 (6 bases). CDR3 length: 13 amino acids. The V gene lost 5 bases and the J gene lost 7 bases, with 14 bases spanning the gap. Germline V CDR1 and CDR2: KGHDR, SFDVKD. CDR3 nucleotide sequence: TGTGCCACCAGTGGGAGGGCTCGAGGGGAGCAGTACTTC. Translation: CATSGRARGEQYF.

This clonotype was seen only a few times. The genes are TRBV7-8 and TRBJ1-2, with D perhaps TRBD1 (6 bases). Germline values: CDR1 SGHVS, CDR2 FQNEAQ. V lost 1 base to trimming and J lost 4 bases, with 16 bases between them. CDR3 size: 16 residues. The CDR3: CASSLDAQGRGYGYTF. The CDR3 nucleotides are TGTGCCAGCAGCTTAGATGCTCAGGGGAGAGGCTATGGCTACACCTTC.

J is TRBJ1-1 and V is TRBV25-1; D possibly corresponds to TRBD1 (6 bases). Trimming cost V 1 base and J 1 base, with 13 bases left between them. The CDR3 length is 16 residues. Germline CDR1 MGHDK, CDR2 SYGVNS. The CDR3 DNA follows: TGTGCCAGCAGTGAATGGACAGCCAGTAGGAACACTGAAGCTTTCTTT. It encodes CASSEWTASRNTEAFF. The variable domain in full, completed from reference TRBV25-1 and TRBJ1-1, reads EADIYQTPRYLVIGTGKKITLECSQTMGHDKMYWYQQDPGMELHLIHYSYGVNSTEKGDLSSESTVSRIRTEHFPLTLESARPSHTSQYLCASSEWTASRNTEAFFGQGTRLTVV.